This section outlines one TCR beta chain sequence together with its context. This clonotype has ten or more counts. The clone's antigen remains unknown. The input lacks base qualities; no much larger clone sits a single base away. These data are taken from a study of CD8 T cells in ankylosing spondylitis (dated by TCRdb to between 2016 and 2019). Notes on the research overall: T cell receptor beta repertoires were profiled in healthy donors and ankylosing spondylitis patients so that disease-linked TCR variants could be found. The full study cohort comprised around 23 ankylosing spondylitis patients and some 100 healthy donors. Peripheral blood samples were taken, and synovial fluid was additionally collected from ankylosing spondylitis patients.

Sequencing took place on an Illumina HiSeq 2500. Quantitative 5'-RACE with molecular barcodes was used to prepare TCR beta libraries. In the paper's pipeline: A new computational method based on a probabilistic model of VDJ rearrangement was used to identify disease-linked TCR variants. Clones were called with MiXCR by TCRdb after fastp trimmed the public reads at Q25, and only in-frame beta chains were retained. Rows are combined by CDR3 protein, so each entry shows the most common genes and DNA. TCRdb, not the authors, supplied the V and J calls. The sample profile shows 200,000 to 250,000 distinct CDR3 sequences; approximately 7.4% of them were found once. Around 14% of the sample is in the top ten clones. The germline V gene provides CDR1 SQVTM and CDR2 ANQGSEA. The CDR3 has 14 amino acids, counting the end cysteine and phenylalanine. Just CDR3 DNA is preserved here, 42 bases in frame from base 1. V gives up 8 bases and J gives up 9 bases, and the segment between their germline ends measures 26 bases.

General findings and caveats noted by the study authors: Some motif variants had previously been reported in the synovial fluid and blood of reactive arthritis patients, which suggests shared mechanisms of disease initiation. The disease-linked clones had a CD8+ phenotype and were found at relatively low frequencies in peripheral blood. Blood from ankylosing spondylitis patients appeared to be characterized by a TCR beta motif composed of under ten highly homologous amino acid variants. The disease-linked clones were reported to be significantly enriched in matched synovial fluid samples from ankylosing spondylitis patients.

The chain couples TRBV29-1 to TRBJ2-7, with the D segment identity uncertain. Sequencing used blood, either unsorted or a sorted T cell fraction (not recorded which). The receptor was isolated from a male donor with ankylosing spondylitis. The sequenced DNA: TGCAGCATATTAATCGAAGCACCCTACTTATGGCAGTACTTC. Its translation is CSILIEAPYLWQYF.